This T cell receptor beta chain originates from a study of cytomegalovirus exposure and HLA in healthy donors (dated by TCRdb to about 2017). Broadly, across the study: In an earlier analysis of around 540 of the donors, about 270 Gb of sequence data and 117 million unique TCR beta sequences from 150 million to 200 million T cells were reported. An early release that covered several hundred HLA-typed donors contained around 300 gigabases of sequencing data and around 85 million unique TCR sequences. Of the approximately 400 genotyped donors, approximately 82% fell in the genetic ancestry cluster associated with self-reported Caucasian donors. The study was designed to test whether signatures of past pathogen exposure could be identified by cataloging public T cell receptors. Using immunosequencing, the study profiled T cell repertoires from some 670 subjects and related those repertoires to cytomegalovirus serostatus. A separate validation cohort of roughly 130 different subjects was used in addition to the roughly 700-subject first cohort. To predict cytomegalovirus infection status, the study brought together high-throughput TCR immunosequencing, statistical association of individual TCRs with disease status, and machine learning. A later analysis re-examined previously published TCR beta repertoires from about 670 donors and added high-resolution HLA genotyping to investigate patterns of TCR occurrence. The later analysis used no new phenotypic data to find candidate immune exposures, relying instead on TCR beta sequences and their occurrence across donors. To decide whether each TCR beta V gene segment behaved as functional or pseudogenic, an earlier analysis of some 600 of the donors relied on high-throughput TCR beta sequencing. Donor age, sex, ethnicity and CMV serostatus were compiled together with the repertoire data. A later genetic analysis took genome-wide SNP genotypes for about 65% of the 666 donors and used that subset as a discovery cohort. Every repertoire in the discovery cohort had been generated on one and the same sequencing platform. Class I and class II HLA loci were covered by the typing at four-digit resolution. Typing coverage varied by locus: about 629-640 donors for A, B, C, DRB1 and DQB1; more than 500 for DQA1; approximately 570 for DPA1; roughly 450 for DPB1. A few DR-DQ haplotypes were treated as single units for association and clustering because of strong linkage in the cohort. On average, roughly 250,000 unique TCR beta nucleotide sequences were sequenced per donor among 398 genotyped donors of the cohort, with roughly 18% of those sequences being non-productive.

In total, around 600 healthy bone marrow donors made up the cohort. At the time of sampling, every cohort member was nominally healthy, though immune exposures that went unrecorded were likely present. The donor tested CMV seronegative, placing the donor among the 300 to 450 seronegative members of the cohort. Each donor provided a peripheral blood sample, and peripheral blood mononuclear cells were used for TCR beta sequencing. The Qiagen DNeasy Blood Extraction Kit was used to extract genomic DNA from the blood cell samples. Including cysteine and phenylalanine, the CDR3 has 14 amino acids. Just the 42-base CDR3 DNA is kept, in frame starting at base 1. Looking up the germline V gene yields CDR1 MNHEY and CDR2 SVGAGI. Compared with germline, V lacks 7 bases and J lacks 4 bases; bases without a gene match: 9. Library method: the immunoSEQ multiplex PCR assay. For the multiplex PCR, a mixture combining 60 forward primers for TCR Vbeta segments and 13 reverse primers for TCR Jbeta segments was used. Amplification of the CDR3 region of rearranged TCR beta genes was performed with a multiplex PCR assay on genomic DNA. Amplified TCR beta libraries were sequenced as 87-base-pair reads on the Illumina HiSeq System. Under the source paper's analysis protocol: In a later analysis, approximately 74 million unique TCR beta chains were counted across the 650 to 700 repertoires, and roughly 10 million of these chains were shared by at least two donors. To remove PCR and sequencing errors, raw reads were error-corrected and collapsed into unique sequences using a nearest-neighbor algorithm that merged closely related sequences. To assign V, D and J gene segments, CDR3 sequences were aligned to IMGT reference sequences. For a sequence to be retained, a match of at least six nucleotides was required to both a V gene segment and a J gene segment. A rearrangement counted as productive if the CDR3 had no stop codons and remained in frame with V and J, and every other rearrangement counted as non-productive. Following IMGT convention, CDR3 was defined as the stretch from the second conserved V-encoded cysteine to the conserved J-encoded phenylalanine. The earlier analysis of about 620 of the donors excluded sequences that lacked an unambiguous match to a single V gene segment. In an earlier analysis of some 590 of the donors, a V segment was called functional when productive rearrangements were above 56.7%, and segregating when the standard deviation between donors exceeded 5%. A statistical classification framework was built to diagnose cytomegalovirus status from the catalog of TCR beta chain sequences. In a later analysis, TCR nucleotide sequences were compared against IMGT/GENE-DB human TR gene sequences so that V and J genes could be assigned. In a later analysis, CDR3 sequences and most-parsimonious VDJ recombination scenarios were assigned using the TCRdist pipeline. A later analysis defined each TCR beta chain by its CDR3 amino acid sequence plus V-gene family, and excluded reads lacking a unique V-gene family. A later analysis removed several hundred highly shared, low-generation-probability nucleotide sequences to deal with suspected cross-contamination and a sequencing artifact. In a later analysis, a clonal expansion index for each public chain was calculated from normalized within-repertoire ranks of inferred template counts. In a later analysis, generation probabilities were computed using a VDJ recombination model fitted to out-of-frame rearrangements, and the results were checked against IGoR. In a later analysis, TCR-TCR, TCR-HLA and TCR-CMV co-occurrence was scored with hypergeometric tests, and a repertoire-size bias correction was applied to TCR pairs. False discovery rates were estimated in a later analysis by permuting HLA or CMV assignments 20 times. In a later analysis, co-occurring TCRs were grouped using DBSCAN, and TCRdist sequence similarity was added for clustering within HLA-allele-positive subsets. For co-occurrence clustering, repertoires with fewer than 30,000 or more than 120,000 public chains were excluded, along with roughly 5 repertoires with anomalous nucleotide sharing. TCRdb took over this immuneACCESS table, retaining in-frame rearrangements with V and J assigned. Such tables are incomplete; in checked studies, under half of the missing clones stem from an unresolved V gene, and the remainder is unexplained. From that table come the V and J calls and clone size; the DNA was used to work out D and trimming. This sample holds fewer than 200,000 clones; about three quarters were observed only once. The top ten clonotypes cover about 2% of the sample.

This clone was observed a handful of times. Its recognized antigen is unknown. Base-call qualities are not available, and no considerably larger clone is one nucleotide away. Broad study findings and their caveats: The study listed 150 to 200 TCR beta chains as associated with cytomegalovirus. A few of the identified cytomegalovirus-associated TCR beta chains were confirmed in vitro to be specific for cytomegalovirus antigens. A further reported finding was that TCR beta sequences accurately predicted the HLA-A and HLA-B alleles for most subjects in the first cohort. The presence/absence analyses assumed that sequencing depth was roughly uniform across donors, and that assumption may not be true. HLA typing was unavailable for some donors at each locus, so association tests used only the typed subset. Most CMV-associated TCR beta chains appeared to be HLA-restricted in a later analysis, and the HLA associations seemed to be driven largely by CMV exposure. While some public TCRs were present in many individuals, most TCR sequences turned up only very rarely across donors. Cytomegalovirus status was reported to be diagnosed by the classifier with high specificity and sensitivity in both the original and validation cohorts. In this cohort, only TCR beta chains were sequenced, and detectable features were limited by the absence of alpha or paired-chain data. Correlated functional status among segregating V segments might reflect linkage disequilibrium, but an unknown experimental factor could not be ruled out. Because the 87-base-pair reads could not distinguish some IMGT-functional V segments, including TRBV6-2 and TRBV6-3, those segments were excluded. According to a later analysis, TCR association rates differed among HLA loci, with DRB1 alleles showing the most associated TCRs and HLA-C alleles showing the fewest. It was suggested by the authors that the approach could potentially be generalized to other disease states and immunological phenotypes. According to a later genetic analysis, donors in an Asian-associated ancestry cluster had fewer N-insertions in productive TCRs than the approximately 700-donor mean. An association between a missense DCLRE1C variant and V-gene and J-gene trimming of TCR beta chains was found in a later genetic analysis and replicated in an independent cohort. Assigning TCR associations to individual alleles was difficult when HLA alleles, especially DR and DQ, strongly co-occurred. A cluster of highly shared sequence variants was judged likely to be a technical artifact of the sequencing pipeline. In a later analysis, HLA-associated TCR beta chains showed more clonal expansion and lower generation probabilities than non-associated chains that were equally common. Because counts were too low, more than 15 rarely observed V segments, including chromosome 9 orphons, were left out of the earlier analysis of about 620 of the donors. Broadly in line with IMGT annotations, most TCR beta V segments showed up in productive rearrangements about 87% or about 30% of the time in an earlier analysis of roughly 590 of the donors. CMV serostatus was the only immune exposure information available for the cohort. A later analysis reported that several top co-occurrence clusters appeared linked to parvovirus B19, influenza, CMV and Epstein-Barr virus. A later analysis associated about 17,000 TCR beta sequences with specific HLA alleles at a false discovery rate of 0.05.

The sequence was collected from a female donor in good health and CMV-seronegative. The sequence links TRBV6-5 to TRBJ1-2; 7 bases in the middle match TRBD1. The source material was PBMCs. The CDR3 loop reads CASKTTGSFYGYTF. The nucleotides read TGTGCCAGCAAGACGACAGGGTCTTTCTATGGCTACACCTTC.